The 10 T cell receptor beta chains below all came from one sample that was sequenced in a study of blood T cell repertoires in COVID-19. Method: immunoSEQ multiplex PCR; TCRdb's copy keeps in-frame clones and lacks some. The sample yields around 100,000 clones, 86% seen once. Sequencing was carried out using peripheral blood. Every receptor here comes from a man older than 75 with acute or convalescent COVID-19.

CDR3 nucleotide sequence: TGTGCCAGCAGGTGGGACAGGGGGAGTGGCTACACCTTC. Protein: CASRWDRGSGYTF. V gene TRBV6-5 combines with J gene TRBJ1-2; TRBD1 agrees at 11 bases. CDR1 and CDR2 from the germline V gene are MNHEY and SVGAGI. J lost 7 bases, V lost 6 bases, and 4 bases had no gene match. This CDR3 contains 13 residues.

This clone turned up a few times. CDR3 amino acids: CASSKRTSGSGYNEQFF. In DNA, the CDR3 is TGTGCCAGTAGTAAAAGGACTAGCGGGAGCGGCTACAATGAGCAGTTCTTC. The chain has TRBV19 and TRBJ2-1; 13 bases fit TRBD2. Unmatched junction bases numbered 6, after V lost 4 bases and J lost 3 bases. This CDR3 is built from 17 residues. The germline V gene encodes CDR1 LNHDA and CDR2 SQIVND (reference sequence).

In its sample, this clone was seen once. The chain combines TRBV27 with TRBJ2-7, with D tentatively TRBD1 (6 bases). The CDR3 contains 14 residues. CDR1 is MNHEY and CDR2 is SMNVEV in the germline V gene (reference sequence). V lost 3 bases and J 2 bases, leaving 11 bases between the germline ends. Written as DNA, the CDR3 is TGTGCCAGCAGTTTCGGACAGTTTCCCTACGAGCAGTACTTC. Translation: CASSFGQFPYEQYF.

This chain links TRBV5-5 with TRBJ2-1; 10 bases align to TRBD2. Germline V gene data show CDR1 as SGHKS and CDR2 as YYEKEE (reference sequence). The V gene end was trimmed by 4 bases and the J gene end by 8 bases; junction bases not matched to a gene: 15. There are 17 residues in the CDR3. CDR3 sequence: CASSPGIGLAGADEQFF. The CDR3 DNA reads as TGTGCCAGCAGCCCCGGAATAGGGCTAGCGGGAGCTGATGAGCAGTTCTTC.

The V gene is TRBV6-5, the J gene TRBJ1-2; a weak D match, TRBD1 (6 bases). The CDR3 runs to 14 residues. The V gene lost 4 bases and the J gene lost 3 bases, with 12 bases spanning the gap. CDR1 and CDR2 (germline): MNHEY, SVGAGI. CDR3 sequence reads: CASSFEGGHYGYTF. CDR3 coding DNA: TGTGCCAGCAGTTTCGAGGGGGGGCACTATGGCTACACCTTC.

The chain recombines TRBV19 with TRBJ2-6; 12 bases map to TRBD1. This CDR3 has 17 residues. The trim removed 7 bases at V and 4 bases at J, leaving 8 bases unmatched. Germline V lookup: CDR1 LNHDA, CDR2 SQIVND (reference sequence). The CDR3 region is CASTGGQGAPGANVLTF. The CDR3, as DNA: TGTGCCAGTACCGGGGGACAGGGGGCGCCCGGGGCCAACGTCCTGACTTTC. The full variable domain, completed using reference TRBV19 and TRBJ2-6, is DGGITQSPKYLFRKEGQNVTLSCEQNLNHDAMYWYRQDPGQGLRLIYYSQIVNDFQKGDIAEGYSVSREKKESFPLTVTSAQKNPTAFYLCASTGGQGAPGANVLTFGAGSRLTVL.

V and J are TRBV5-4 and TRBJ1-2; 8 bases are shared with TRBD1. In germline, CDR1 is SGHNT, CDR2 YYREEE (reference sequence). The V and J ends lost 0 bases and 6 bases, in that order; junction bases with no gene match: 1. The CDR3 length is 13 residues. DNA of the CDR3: TGTGCCAGCAGCTTGGACAGGGGGGATGGCTACACCTTC. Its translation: CASSLDRGDGYTF.

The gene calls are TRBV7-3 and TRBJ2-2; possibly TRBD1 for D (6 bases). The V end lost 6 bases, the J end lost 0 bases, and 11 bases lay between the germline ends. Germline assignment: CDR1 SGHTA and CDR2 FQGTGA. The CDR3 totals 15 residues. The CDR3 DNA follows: TGTGCCAGCAGACGCACAGGGACGAACACCGGGGAGCTGTTTTTT. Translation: CASRRTGTNTGELFF.

CDR3: CASSRVGGTEAFF. The CDR3 coding sequence is TGTGCCAGTAGTCGCGTGGGGGGCACTGAAGCTTTCTTT. V gene TRBV19 combines with J gene TRBJ1-1; D is perhaps TRBD1 (5 bases). Trimming shortened V by 5 bases and J by 4 bases, and 11 bases separated the two germline ends. Germline values: CDR1 LNHDA, CDR2 SQIVND (reference sequence). The CDR3 has 13 residues.

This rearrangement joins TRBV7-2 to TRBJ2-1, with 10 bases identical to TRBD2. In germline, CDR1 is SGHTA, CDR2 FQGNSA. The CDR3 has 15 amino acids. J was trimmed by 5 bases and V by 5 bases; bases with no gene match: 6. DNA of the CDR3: TGTGCCAGCAGCCCCTGGACTAGCGGTAACAATGAGCAGTTCTTC. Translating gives CASSPWTSGNNEQFF.